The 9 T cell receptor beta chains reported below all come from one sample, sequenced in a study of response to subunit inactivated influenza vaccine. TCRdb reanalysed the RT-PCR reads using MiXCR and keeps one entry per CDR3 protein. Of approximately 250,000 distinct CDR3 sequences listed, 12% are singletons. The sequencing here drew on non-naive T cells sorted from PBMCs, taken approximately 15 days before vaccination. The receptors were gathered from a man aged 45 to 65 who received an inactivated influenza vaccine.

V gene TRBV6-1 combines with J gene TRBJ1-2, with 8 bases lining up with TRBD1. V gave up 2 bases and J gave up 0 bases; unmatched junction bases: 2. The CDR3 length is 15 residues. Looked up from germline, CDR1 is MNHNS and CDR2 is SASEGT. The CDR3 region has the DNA TGTGCCAGCAGTGAACTACAGGGGGCTAACTATGGCTACACCTTC. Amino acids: CASSELQGANYGYTF.

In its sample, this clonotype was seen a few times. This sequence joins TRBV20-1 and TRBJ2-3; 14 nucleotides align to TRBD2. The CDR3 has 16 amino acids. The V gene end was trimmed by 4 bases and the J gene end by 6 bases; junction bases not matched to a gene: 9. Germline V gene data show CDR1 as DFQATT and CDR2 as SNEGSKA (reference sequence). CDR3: CSATTGLAGVVDTQYF. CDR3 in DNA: TGCAGTGCTACCACGGGACTAGCGGGAGTGGTCGATACGCAGTATTTT.

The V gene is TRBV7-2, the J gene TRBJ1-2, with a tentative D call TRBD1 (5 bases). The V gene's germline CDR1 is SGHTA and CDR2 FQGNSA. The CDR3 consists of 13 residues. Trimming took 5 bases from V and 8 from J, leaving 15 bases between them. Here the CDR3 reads CASSADSLSGYTF. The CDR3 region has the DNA TGTGCCAGCAGCGCCGACAGTCTCTCGGGCTACACCTTC.

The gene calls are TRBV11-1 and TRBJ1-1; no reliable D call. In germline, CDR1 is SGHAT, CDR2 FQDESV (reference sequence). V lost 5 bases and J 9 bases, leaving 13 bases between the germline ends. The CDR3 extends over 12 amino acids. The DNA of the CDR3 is TGTGCCAGCAGCCCCGTGGGAGAGCAAGCTTTCTTT. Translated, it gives CASSPVGEQAFF.

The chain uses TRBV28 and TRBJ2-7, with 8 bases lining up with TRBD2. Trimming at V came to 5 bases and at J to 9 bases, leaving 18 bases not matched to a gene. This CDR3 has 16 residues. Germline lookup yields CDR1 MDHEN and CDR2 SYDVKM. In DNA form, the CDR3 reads TGTGCCAGCAGTCCTTTGAGCGGGGGCCTCCGCTCGGGGCAGTACTTC. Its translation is CASSPLSGGLRSGQYF.

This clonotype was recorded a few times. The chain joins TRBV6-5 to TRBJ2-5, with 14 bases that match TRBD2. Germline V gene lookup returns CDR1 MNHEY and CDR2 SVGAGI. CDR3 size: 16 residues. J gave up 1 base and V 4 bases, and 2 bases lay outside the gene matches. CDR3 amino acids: CASSFGLAGGQETQYF. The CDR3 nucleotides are TGTGCCAGCAGTTTCGGACTAGCGGGGGGCCAAGAGACCCAGTACTTC.

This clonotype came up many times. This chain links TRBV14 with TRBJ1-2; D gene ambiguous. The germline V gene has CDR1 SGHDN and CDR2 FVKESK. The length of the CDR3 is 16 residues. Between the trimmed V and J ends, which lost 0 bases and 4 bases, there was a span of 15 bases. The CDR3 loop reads CASSQESQVVSYGYTF. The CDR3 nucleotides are TGTGCCAGCAGCCAAGAGTCGCAGGTTGTAAGCTATGGCTACACCTTC. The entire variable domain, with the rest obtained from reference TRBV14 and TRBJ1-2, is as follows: EAGVTQFPSHSVIEKGQTVTLRCDPISGHDNLYWYRRVMGKEIKFLLHFVKESKQDESGMPNNRFLAERTGGTYSTLKVQPAELEDSGVYFCASSQESQVVSYGYTFGSGTRLTVV.

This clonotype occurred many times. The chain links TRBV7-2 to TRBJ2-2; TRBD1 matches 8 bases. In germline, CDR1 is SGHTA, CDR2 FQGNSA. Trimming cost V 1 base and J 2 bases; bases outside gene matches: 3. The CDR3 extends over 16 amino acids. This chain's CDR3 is CASSLVGTGNTGELFF. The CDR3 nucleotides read TGTGCCAGCAGCTTAGTCGGGACAGGAAACACCGGGGAGCTGTTTTTT.

The CDR3 DNA reads TGTGCCAGCAGCCAAGGGGACAGCACTGAAGCTTTCTTT. This sequence encodes CASSQGDSTEAFF. The chain couples TRBV3-1 to TRBJ1-1, with 7 bases identical to TRBD1. V was pared by 1 base and J by 4 bases, with 0 bases of the junction left unmatched. The V gene's germline CDR1 is LGHDT and CDR2 YNNKEL (reference sequence). This CDR3 has 13 residues.